This T cell receptor (beta chain) was sequenced for a study of beta chain features in type 1 diabetes. Study-level points and caveats: Type 1 diabetes patients showed a moderate but significant shortening of TCRB CDR3s in all four CD4+ subsets.

This clone was observed a few times. Its target is not known. Expressed TCRB transcripts were sequenced because the entire RNA isolate underwent reverse transcription. Assay: immunoSEQ multiplex PCR; the TCRdb copy retains only in-frame clones and omits some. In the table there are approximately 40,000 clones, 50% of which are singletons. Germline lookup yields CDR1 GTSNPN and CDR2 SVGIG (reference sequence). The CDR3 has 13 amino acids. Trimming removed 5 bases from V and 2 bases from J, with 12 bases in between. The sequence was collected from a woman in her twenties or thirties in good health. The chain uses TRBV30 and TRBJ1-1; D remains unclear. Sequencing input: stem cell memory CD4+ T cells from blood. CDR3 DNA sequence: TGTGCCTGGGGCCCCCAACTAAACACTGAAGCTTTCTTT. Protein: CAWGPQLNTEAFF.